The source of this TCR beta chain is a study of response to subunit inactivated influenza vaccine. Regarding the study as a whole: Authors suggested that a seasonal influenza vaccination recruits few new T cells each time.

The V gene's germline CDR1 is SGHRS and CDR2 YFSETQ. CDR3 length equals 15 residues. Unmatched junction bases numbered 10, after V lost 6 bases and J lost 5 bases. This clonotype has ten or more counts. The antigen remains undetermined. TCRdb called the RT-PCR reads again in MiXCR, with one record for every CDR3 protein. The sample shows roughly 710,000 distinct CDR3 sequences, around 13% of them seen only once. The V call is TRBV5-1, the J call TRBJ1-1, with 10 bases aligning to TRBD1. The clonotype originates from a man aged 45-65 years who received an inactivated influenza vaccine. Here the sequenced sample was PBMCs from blood, taken around 15 days before vaccination. CDR3 in amino acids: CASTISGTGVTEAFF. CDR3 DNA: TGCGCCAGCACCATCTCCGGGACAGGGGTTACTGAAGCTTTCTTT.